This TCR beta chain was sequenced during a study of tissue T cells after allogeneic stem cell transplantation. The repertoire was sequenced with immunoSEQ multiplex PCR; TCRdb's copy has only in-frame clones and lacks some. The data hold approximately 22,000 clones, with over 60% observed a single time. V lost 2 bases and J 0 bases, leaving 7 bases between the germline ends. Germline V CDR1 and CDR2: MSHET, SYDVDS. CDR3 length: 14 amino acids. For this clone: Genes and germline are mouse. The read ends 1 residue shy of where the CDR3 ends; the end is completed using the germline J gene.

Sequencing was performed on spleen. The V and J genes are TRBV29 and TRBJ1-2, with a weak D call TRBD1 (6 bases). The receptor was isolated from a female BALB/c mouse in good health. Strain haplotype at MHC: H2-d. Incomplete CDR3 DNA: TGTGCTAGCAGTTTAGGGGACACAAACTCCGACTACACC. It encodes CASSLGDTNSDYT. The complete CDR3 sequence is CASSLGDTNSDYTF.